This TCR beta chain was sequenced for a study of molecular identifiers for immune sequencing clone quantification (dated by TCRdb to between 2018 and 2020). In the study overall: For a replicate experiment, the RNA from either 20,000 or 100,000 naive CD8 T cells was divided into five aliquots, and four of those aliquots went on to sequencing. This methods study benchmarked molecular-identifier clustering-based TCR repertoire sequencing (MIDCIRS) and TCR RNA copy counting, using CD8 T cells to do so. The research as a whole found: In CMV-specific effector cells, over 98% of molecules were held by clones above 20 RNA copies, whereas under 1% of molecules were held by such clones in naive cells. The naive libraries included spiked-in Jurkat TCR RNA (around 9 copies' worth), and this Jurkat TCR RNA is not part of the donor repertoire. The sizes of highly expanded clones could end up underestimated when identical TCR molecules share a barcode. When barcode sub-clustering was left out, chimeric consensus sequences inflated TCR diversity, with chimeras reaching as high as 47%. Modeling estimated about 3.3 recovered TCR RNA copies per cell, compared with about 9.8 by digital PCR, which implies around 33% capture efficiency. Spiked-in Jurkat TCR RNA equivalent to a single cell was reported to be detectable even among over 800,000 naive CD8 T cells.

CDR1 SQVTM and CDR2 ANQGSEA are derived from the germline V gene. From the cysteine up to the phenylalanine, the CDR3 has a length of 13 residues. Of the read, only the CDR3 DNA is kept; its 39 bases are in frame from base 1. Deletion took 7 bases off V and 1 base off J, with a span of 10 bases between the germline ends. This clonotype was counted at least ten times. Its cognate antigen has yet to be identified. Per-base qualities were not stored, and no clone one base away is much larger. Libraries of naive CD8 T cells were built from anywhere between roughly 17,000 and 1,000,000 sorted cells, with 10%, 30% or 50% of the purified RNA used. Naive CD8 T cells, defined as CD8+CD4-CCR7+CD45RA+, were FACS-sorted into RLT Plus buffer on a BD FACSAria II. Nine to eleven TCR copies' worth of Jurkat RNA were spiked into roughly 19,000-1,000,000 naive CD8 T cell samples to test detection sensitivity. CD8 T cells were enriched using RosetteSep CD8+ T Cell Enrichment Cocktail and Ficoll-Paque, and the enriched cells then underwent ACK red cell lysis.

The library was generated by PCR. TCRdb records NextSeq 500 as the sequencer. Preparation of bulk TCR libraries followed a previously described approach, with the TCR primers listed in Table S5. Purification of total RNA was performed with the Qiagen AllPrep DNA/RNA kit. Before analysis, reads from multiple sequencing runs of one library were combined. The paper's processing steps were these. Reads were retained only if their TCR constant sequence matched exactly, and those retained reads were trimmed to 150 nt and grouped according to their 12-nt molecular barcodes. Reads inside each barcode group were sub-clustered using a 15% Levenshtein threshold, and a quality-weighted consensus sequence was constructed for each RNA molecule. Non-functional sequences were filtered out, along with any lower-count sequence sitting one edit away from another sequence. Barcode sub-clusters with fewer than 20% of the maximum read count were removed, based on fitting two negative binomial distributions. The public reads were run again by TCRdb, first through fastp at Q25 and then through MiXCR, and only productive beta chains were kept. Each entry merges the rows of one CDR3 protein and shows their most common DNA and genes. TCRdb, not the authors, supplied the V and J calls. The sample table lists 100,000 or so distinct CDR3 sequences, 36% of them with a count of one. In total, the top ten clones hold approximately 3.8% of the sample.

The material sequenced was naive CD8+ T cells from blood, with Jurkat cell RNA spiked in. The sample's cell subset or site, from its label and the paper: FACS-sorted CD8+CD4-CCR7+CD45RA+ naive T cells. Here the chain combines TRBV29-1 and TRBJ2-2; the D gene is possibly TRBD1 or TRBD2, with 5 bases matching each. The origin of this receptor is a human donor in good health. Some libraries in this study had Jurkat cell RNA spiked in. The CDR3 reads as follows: CSARDGNTGELFF. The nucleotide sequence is TGCAGCGCCCGGGACGGGAACACCGGGGAGCTGTTTTTT.